The 23 T cell receptor beta chains below were found in one sample sequenced in a study. TCRdb reanalysed the 5' RACE reads using MiXCR and keeps one entry per CDR3 protein. The sample lists over 6,500 distinct CDR3 sequences, 50% seen once, with roughly 3.1% in the top ten. The sequenced sample was naive CD4+ T cells sorted from a lymph node. Documented subset: naive CD4+ T cells, CD4+CD45RA+CD25-. These receptor sequences come from a female donor with breast cancer.

By sample fraction, this clonotype is medium-sized. The V call is TRBV20-1, the J call TRBJ2-6; 13 bases match TRBD2. The germline V gene encodes CDR1 DFQATT and CDR2 SNEGSKA (reference sequence). The V segment lost 0 bases and the J segment 2 bases; nucleotides outside the gene matches: 7. The CDR3 has 19 residues. The CDR3: CSARDHSGTSGAGANVLTF. The CDR3 DNA reads as TGCAGTGCTAGAGATCATTCCGGGACTAGCGGGGCTGGGGCCAACGTCCTGACTTTC.

This chain connects TRBV7-2 to TRBJ1-6; no definite D call. Germline CDR1 reads SGHTA; CDR2 reads FQGNSA. V was clipped by 4 bases and J by 8 bases, with 15 bases between them. This CDR3 is 15 amino acids long. The CDR3, as DNA: TGTGCCAGCAGCTCCCGGCGGGGTGATTATTCACCCCTCCACTTT. This gives the protein CASSSRRGDYSPLHF. The full variable domain, in which reference TRBV7-2 and TRBJ1-6 provide the parts outside the CDR3, is GAGVSQSPSNKVTEKGKDVELRCDPISGHTALYWYRQSLGQGLEFLIYFQGNSAPDKSGLPSDRFSAERTGGSVSTLTIQRTQQEDSAVYLCASSSRRGDYSPLHFGNGTRLTVT.

The chain combines TRBV12-2 with TRBJ1-3. TRBV12-2 is tagged as a pseudogene. This CDR3 is built from 14 residues. CDR3 protein: CASRLGGSGNTIYF. CDR3 in DNA: TGTGCAAGTCGCTTAGGGGGCTCTGGAAACACCATATATTTT.

V usage is TRBV29-1 and J usage is TRBJ2-1; 7 bases align to TRBD2. This CDR3 contains 11 residues. Germline CDR1 and CDR2: SQVTM and ANQGSEA. This chain's CDR3 is CLADVYNEQFF. DNA for the CDR3: TGCCTAGCGGACGTCTACAATGAGCAGTTCTTC.

This clonotype was observed a few times. This chain uses TRBV20-1 with TRBJ2-1; 7 bases are a match to TRBD1. CDR1 is DFQATT and CDR2 is SNEGSKA in the germline V gene (reference sequence). The CDR3 extends over 16 amino acids. J lost 4 bases, V lost 1 base, and 10 bases had no gene match. The CDR3 DNA follows: TGCAGTGCTAGAGTCCCCGGGACAGAACCTTACAATGAGCAGTTCTTC. Its translation: CSARVPGTEPYNEQFF.

The rearrangement links TRBV2 to TRBJ2-2; D gene unclear. The CDR3 totals 14 residues. Germline values: CDR1 SNHLY, CDR2 FYNNEI. The V gene lost 7 bases and the J gene lost 3 bases, with 12 bases spanning the gap. As DNA, the CDR3 is TGTGCCAGCACCGAAGCTAGGGACACCGGGGAGCTGTTTTTT. Amino acid sequence: CASTEARDTGELFF.

This chain links TRBV9 with TRBJ2-2; D possibly matches TRBD1 or TRBD2 (5 bases each). Germline values: CDR1 SGDLS, CDR2 YYNGEE. Trimming stripped 4 bases from V and 6 bases from J, with 22 bases between. This CDR3 contains 17 residues. CDR3 sequence: CASSPFGTYRGAGELFF. The CDR3 coding sequence is TGTGCCAGCAGCCCATTCGGGACCTATCGAGGGGCCGGGGAGCTGTTTTTT.

By its share, this clonotype is medium-sized. This chain uses TRBV7-2 with TRBJ1-2; TRBD1 might be the D (5 bases). The CDR3 covers 14 residues. Germline values: CDR1 SGHTA, CDR2 FQGNSA. Trimming took off 4 bases at V and 8 bases at J, with 17 bases between the two ends. The CDR3 spells CASSSQGTSGGYTF. CDR3 DNA: TGTGCCAGCAGCTCCCAAGGGACCTCCGGGGGCTACACCTTC.

This clonotype turned up a few times. This chain links TRBV5-1 with TRBJ2-3, with D possibly TRBD1 on 6 matching bases. From germline, CDR1 is SGHRS and CDR2 YFSETQ. The CDR3 is made up of 14 amino acids. V was shortened by 5 bases and J by 0 bases, with 10 bases between the two germline ends. CDR3 amino acids: CASRRGQSTDTQYF. Here the CDR3 DNA reads TGCGCCAGCAGGCGAGGACAGAGCACAGATACGCAGTATTTT.

The chain carries TRBV7-9 and TRBJ1-1; D gene ambiguous. This CDR3 is built from 15 residues. V was clipped by 3 bases and J by 1 base, with 12 bases between them. CDR1 and CDR2 from the germline V gene are SEHNR and FQNEAQ (reference sequence). CDR3 amino acids: CASSFGSSRNTEAFF. The CDR3, as DNA: TGTGCCAGCAGCTTCGGATCTTCGCGGAACACTGAAGCTTTCTTT.

This chain uses TRBV12-3 or TRBV12-4 with TRBJ1-5; the match to TRBD1 covers 7 bases. The CDR3 spans 13 residues. V was pared by 6 bases and J by 5 bases, with 4 bases of the junction left unmatched. CDR3 in amino acids: CASRSTGDQPQHF. CDR3 nucleotides: TGTGCCAGCAGGTCCACAGGGGATCAGCCCCAGCATTTT.

The genes are TRBV5-1 and TRBJ2-5, with D uncertain. Germline-derived CDR1 and CDR2 are SGHRS and YFSETQ. The CDR3 sequence is 12 residues long. The V end lost 0 bases, the J end lost 5 bases, and 5 bases lay between the germline ends. The CDR3: CASSLAGETQYF. The CDR3 DNA reads as TGCGCCAGCAGCTTGGCCGGGGAGACCCAGTACTTC.

In DNA, the CDR3 is TGCAGTGCTAGGCTAAGCGAGCATGAGCAGTTCTTC. Its translation is CSARLSEHEQFF. This chain links TRBV20-1 with TRBJ2-1, with D unclear. The CDR3 consists of 12 residues. Looked up from germline, CDR1 is DFQATT and CDR2 is SNEGSKA (reference sequence). Trimming took off 3 bases at V and 8 bases at J, with 11 bases between the two ends.

This clonotype showed up just a few times. Here the CDR3 DNA reads TGCAGCGTTGATAGGGGGGCTAACTATGGCTACACCTTC. It encodes CSVDRGANYGYTF. The gene calls are TRBV29-1 and TRBJ1-2; tentatively, D is TRBD1 (6 bases). Germline V lookup: CDR1 SQVTM, CDR2 ANQGSEA. Trimming shortened V by 3 bases and J by 0 bases, and 8 bases separated the two germline ends. The CDR3 length is 13 residues. The full variable domain, completed using reference TRBV29-1 and TRBJ1-2, is SAVISQKPSRDICQRGTSLTIQCQVDSQVTMMFWYRQQPGQSLTLIATANQGSEATYESGFVIDKFPISRPNLTFSTLTVSNMSPEDSSIYLCSVDRGANYGYTFGSGTRLTVV.

The chain couples TRBV27 to TRBJ2-5; D remains unclear. CDR3 length equals 13 residues. Between the trimmed V and J ends, which lost 2 bases and 4 bases, there was a span of 8 bases. The V gene's germline CDR1 is MNHEY and CDR2 SMNVEV (reference sequence). The CDR3 nucleotides read TGTGCCAGCAGTTTAAGAGTTTCAGAGACCCAGTACTTC. This sequence encodes CASSLRVSETQYF.

The chain links TRBV11-3 to TRBJ2-5, with D unclear. V lost 5 bases and J 7 bases, leaving 11 bases between the germline ends. CDR3 length: 12 amino acids. Germline assignment: CDR1 SGHNT and CDR2 YENEEA. This CDR3 is CASSGLAGTQYF. The CDR3 region has the DNA TGTGCCAGCAGCGGATTGGCTGGGACCCAGTACTTC.

This clonotype was seen a few times. V and J are TRBV4-1 and TRBJ2-3, with D possibly being TRBD1 (7 bases). The length of the CDR3 is 14 residues. V shed 6 bases and J shed 3 bases, with 13 bases lying between them. Per the germline V gene, CDR1 is MGHRA and CDR2 is YSYEKL. Here the CDR3 reads CASREGASTDTQYF. CDR3 nucleotide sequence: TGCGCCAGCAGGGAGGGGGCAAGTACAGATACGCAGTATTTT.

This clonotype was counted once. This sequence joins TRBV4-1 and TRBJ1-1; D possibly corresponds to TRBD1 (5 bases). The CDR3 is made up of 17 amino acids. From germline, CDR1 is MGHRA and CDR2 YSYEKL. V lost 3 bases and J lost 2, with 19 bases in between. In DNA, the CDR3 is TGCGCCAGCAGCCAGCCAGGGTCCCACTCTGGAAACACTGAAGCTTTCTTT. It translates to CASSQPGSHSGNTEAFF.

This clonotype was counted a few times. The DNA for the CDR3 is TGTGCCAGCAGCTTACCATACATCTCGACGGATACGCAGTATTTT. It encodes CASSLPYISTDTQYF. The chain employs TRBV7-9 and TRBJ2-3; D ambiguous. Germline CDR1 reads SEHNR; CDR2 reads FQNEAQ (reference sequence). The ends were cut back, 2 bases at V and 6 bases at J, with 15 bases in the middle. The CDR3 sequence is 15 residues long.

This chain uses TRBV12-3 or TRBV12-4 with TRBJ1-5, with TRBD1 identical over 7 bases. The CDR3 runs 16 residues. With V trimmed by 6 bases and J by 6 bases, 14 bases remained unmatched. The CDR3 loop is CASSQDSRGGGQPQHF. CDR3 in DNA: TGTGCCAGCAGCCAAGATTCCAGGGGGGGGGGTCAGCCCCAGCATTTT.

The DNA for the CDR3 is TGCGCCAGCAGCCAAGTAGCGGCCGGGGAGCTGTTTTTT. Its protein is CASSQVAAGELFF. The rearrangement uses TRBV4-1 and TRBJ2-2; D is perhaps TRBD2 (6 bases). CDR3 size: 13 residues. Trimming shortened V by 1 base and J by 6 bases, and 6 bases separated the two germline ends. CDR1 is MGHRA and CDR2 is YSYEKL in the germline V gene.

V gene TRBV27 combines with J gene TRBJ1-1; D gene ambiguous. The CDR3 is made up of 14 amino acids. Germline V gene lookup returns CDR1 MNHEY and CDR2 SMNVEV (reference sequence). V was cut by 5 bases and J by 4 bases, with 14 bases left in between. CDR3 bases: TGTGCCAGCAGTAGCAGAAGTCTTAGCACTGAAGCTTTCTTT. Protein product: CASSSRSLSTEAFF.

The rearrangement links TRBV5-1 to TRBJ2-1; 11 nucleotides line up with TRBD2. The CDR3 consists of 16 residues. Trimming took 8 bases from V and 2 from J; bases not matched to a gene: 9. Germline loops: CDR1 SGHRS, CDR2 YFSETQ. CDR3 sequence reads: CASNPLLAGAYNEQFF. Written as DNA, the CDR3 is TGCGCCAGTAACCCATTACTAGCGGGAGCCTACAATGAGCAGTTCTTC.